This is a list of T cell receptor beta chains from one sample in a study of CD8 T cells in Susac syndrome. TCRdb re-called the immunoSEQ multiplex PCR reads through MiXCR, storing one row per CDR3 protein. The sample has 150,000 to 200,000 distinct CDR3 sequences; 90% to 95% are singletons. Sequencing was performed on CD4+ T cells from PBMCs. The receptors were sampled from a human donor in good health. CDR3s include the opening cysteine and the closing phenylalanine or tryptophan.

v_gene	CDR3aa
TRBV6-2/TRBV6-3	CASSYSGTGRYRGETQYF
TRBV5-1	CASSRDIRAEAFF
TRBV30	CAWNGGRVKQFF
TRBV4-1	CASSPGQGGEFKGATNEKLFF
TRBV7-2	CASSSLGGGEGNQPQHF
TRBV28	CASRTTGGNTEAFF
TRBV7-2	CASSLYEGDGYTF
TRBV7-8	CASSATTSGPRTDTQYF
TRBV5-6	CASSLTVNTEAFF
TRBV5-6	CASRRTGRNTEAFF
TRBV20-1	CSADGTDRGEGYTF
TRBV18	CASSPSHSGSPLHF
TRBV7-9	CASRGRLSYEQYF
TRBV18	CASSPTGQQETQYF
TRBV20-1	CSLRGLAGFSDTQYF
TRBV7-8	CASSLALSRQGVYEQYF
TRBV28	CASSLVHPGETQYF
TRBV28	CASSLDRQYYGYTF
TRBV28	CASRDLTSYNEQFF
TRBV30	CAWMRERDTEAFF
TRBV12-3/TRBV12-4	CASVSRGDEQFF
TRBV15	CATSRDQGSSGNTIYF
TRBV10-3	CAIRQPNSPLHF
TRBV5-6	CASSLDPFSTDTQYF
TRBV6-1	CASSDSGSQPQHF
TRBV5-1	CASSLRPGQGPQQYF
TRBV20-1	CSALTGGMEKLFF
TRBV27	CASSLTGSSYGYTF
TRBV7-9	CASSPPGGDRGIDEQFF
TRBV6-5	CASSYRGMNTEAFF
TRBV6-1	CASTSSLSSYNEQFF
TRBV7-9	CASSQVSTGELFF
TRBV7-2	CASSSPAGFSTDTQYF
TRBV25-1	CASSEYGGLGTEAFF
TRBV5-1	CASSLVSRDPYGYTF
TRBV28	CASIGGGQDTEAFF
TRBV3-1	CASRPTDRNTEAFF
TRBV9	CASTPGTRGRGSYNEQFF
TRBV19	CASNPTAFNYGYTF
TRBV29-1	CSVFSGETQYF
TRBV29-1	CSVVGGAGTGELFF
TRBV28	CASTSTQAGTGELFF
TRBV6-2/TRBV6-3	CTSSLAGGLYNEQFF
TRBV20-1	CSARDPQQGDGNTIYF
TRBV7-9	CASSPGQGRGAEAFF
TRBV23-1	CASSPCTDTQYF
TRBV7-8	CASSPGSGAEDEQFF